This TCR beta chain was observed in a study of cytomegalovirus exposure and HLA in healthy donors. The PCR made use of 60 Vbeta and 13 Jbeta primers. TCRdb's table, derived via immunoSEQ multiplex PCR, lists solely in-frame clones and lacks some. This table has 170,000 or so clones, around three quarters appearing once. Germline CDR1 reads SGHTA; CDR2 reads FQGTGA. The CDR3 is 14 residues long. This clone was counted a single time. The sample was PBMCs. The sequence was obtained from a woman aged 40 to 50 in good health and CMV-seronegative. The chain carries TRBV7-3 and TRBJ2-5, with 7 bases fitting TRBD1. The closer fit of TRBJ2-7 to the DNA end suggests the J call may be wrong. The CDR3 here is CASSSRDSSYEQYF. The CDR3 DNA is TGTGCCAGCAGTTCCCGGGACAGCTCCTACGAGCAGTACTTC.